These 23 T cell receptor beta chains were sequenced from one sample in a study of blood T cell repertoires in COVID-19. Sequencing was performed with immunoSEQ multiplex PCR; in TCRdb, only in-frame clones are kept and a portion is missing. The sample holds around 70,000 clones, 80% seen once. The sequencing sample was made of peripheral blood. These receptors originate from an older man who had recovered from COVID-19.

The chain is built from TRBV19 and TRBJ1-2; TRBD1 agrees at 7 bases. This CDR3 has 12 residues. The J segment lost 6 bases and the V segment lost 6 bases, leaving 4 bases of the junction unmatched. The germline CDR1 and CDR2 sequences are LNHDA and SQIVND (reference sequence). The chain's CDR3 is CASSETGDGYTF. The CDR3 DNA reads as TGTGCCAGTAGCGAAACAGGGGATGGCTACACCTTC.

The chain recombines TRBV18 with TRBJ2-2, with TRBD1 matching over 9 bases. The CDR3 is 16 amino acids. From germline, CDR1 is KGHSH and CDR2 LQKENI. J lost 7 bases, V lost 3 bases, and 9 bases had no gene match. The CDR3: CASSPFGQGRSGELFF. CDR3 in DNA: TGTGCCAGCTCACCTTTTGGACAGGGGCGAAGCGGGGAGCTGTTTTTT. The full variable domain, its missing parts supplied by reference TRBV18 and TRBJ2-2, is NAGVMQNPRHLVRRRGQEARLRCSPMKGHSHVYWYRQLPEEGLKFMVYLQKENIIDESGMPKERFSAEFPKEGPSILRIQQVVRGDSAAYFCASSPFGQGRSGELFFGEGSRLTVL.

This clone was seen a few times. The chain carries TRBV12-5 and TRBJ1-5; maybe TRBD1 (5 bases). The CDR3 is 13 amino acids. From germline, CDR1 is LGHNT and CDR2 FRNRAP. V lost 8 bases and J 7 bases, leaving 15 bases between the germline ends. This CDR3 is CASSPGEDQPQHF. In nucleotides, the CDR3 is TGTGCTAGTTCCCCGGGGGAGGACCAGCCCCAGCATTTT. Full variable domain (remainder filled in from reference TRBV12-5 and TRBJ1-5): DARVTQTPRHKVTEMGQEVTMRCQPILGHNTVFWYRQTMMQGLELLAYFRNRAPLDDSGMPKDRFSAEMPDATLATLKIQPSEPRDSAVYFCASSPGEDQPQHFGDGTRLSIL.

The V call is TRBV24-1, the J call TRBJ2-5; 8 bases map to TRBD1. This CDR3 region has 15 residues. With 4 bases clipped from V and 4 bases from J, the junction kept 7 bases outside the gene matches. Per the germline V gene, CDR1 is KGHDR and CDR2 is SFDVKD. The CDR3 coding sequence is TGTGCCACCAGTGACGGGACAACAGGGGGAGAGACCCAGTACTTC. Protein sequence: CATSDGTTGGETQYF.

The chain links TRBV27 to TRBJ1-1, with D possibly being TRBD1 (6 bases). This CDR3 is built from 13 residues. V lost 1 base and J lost 9, with 12 bases in between. Germline values: CDR1 MNHEY, CDR2 SMNVEV (reference sequence). The CDR3 is CASSLLTGHKAFF. CDR3 DNA sequence: TGTGCCAGCAGTTTATTGACAGGACACAAAGCTTTCTTT.

This clone was seen only a few times. V usage is TRBV6-5 and J usage is TRBJ1-1, with D unclear. The CDR3 sequence is 14 residues long. CDR1 MNHEY and CDR2 SVGAGI come from the germline V gene. V lost 2 bases to trimming and J lost 6 bases, with 13 bases between them. The CDR3: CASSYLRGASEAFF. In DNA, the CDR3 is TGTGCCAGCAGTTACCTCCGAGGAGCATCTGAAGCTTTCTTT.

V is TRBV4-3 and J is TRBJ2-7; 13 bases agree with TRBD2. The V segment lost 2 bases and the J segment 4 bases; nucleotides outside the gene matches: 8. The CDR3 totals 17 residues. Germline V gene data show CDR1 as LGHNA and CDR2 as YSLEER. The CDR3 protein is CASSQLLAGGSGYEQYF. CDR3 coding DNA: TGCGCCAGCAGCCAACTACTAGCGGGAGGGAGCGGGTACGAGCAGTACTTC.

The rearrangement links TRBV5-1 to TRBJ2-7, with 14 bases fitting TRBD2. Germline values: CDR1 SGHRS, CDR2 YFSETQ. This CDR3 region has 16 residues. Trimming removed 4 bases from V and 7 bases from J; junction bases left unmatched: 10. CDR3 sequence reads: CASSLRGTSGSSEQYF. In nucleotides, the CDR3 is TGCGCCAGCAGCCTCCGCGGGACTAGCGGGAGTTCGGAGCAGTACTTC.

The rearrangement links TRBV6-2 or TRBV6-3 to TRBJ2-7; possible D gene TRBD2, 6 bases. From germline, CDR1 is MNHEY and CDR2 SVGEGT. The germline V and J ends were trimmed by 0 bases and 2 bases, with 23 bases remaining between them. The CDR3 is 19 residues long. The CDR3 region is CASSYSLSESGRRPYEQYF. For the CDR3, the DNA is TGTGCCAGCAGTTACTCGCTAAGTGAGAGCGGGCGTCGACCCTACGAGCAGTACTTC.

The sample holds one count of this clone. The J gene is TRBJ1-1, the V gene TRBV7-6; D is perhaps TRBD1 (5 bases). Germline-derived CDR1 and CDR2 are SGHVS and FNYEAQ. The CDR3 is 16 residues long. V was pared by 2 bases and J by 3 bases, with 16 bases between. The CDR3 bases are TGTGCCAGCAGCTTACTGGTTAGCGCGGGGCACACTGAAGCTTTCTTT. The encoded protein is CASSLLVSAGHTEAFF.

V is TRBV15 and J is TRBJ2-1; D is possibly TRBD2 (7 bases). CDR1 and CDR2 (germline): LNHNV, YYDKDF (reference sequence). V lost 1 base to trimming and J lost 6 bases, with 13 bases between them. This CDR3 has 15 residues. CDR3 in amino acids: CATSRGGGAFNEQFF. The CDR3 DNA sequence: TGTGCCACCAGCAGAGGCGGGGGCGCTTTCAATGAGCAGTTCTTC.

The chain is built from TRBV7-9 and TRBJ2-7, with a tentative D call TRBD2 (7 bases). Trimming shortened V by 5 bases and J by 7 bases, and 15 bases separated the two germline ends. The germline gives CDR1 SEHNR, CDR2 FQNEAQ (reference sequence). The CDR3 consists of 13 residues. The CDR3 reads CASSPRGPEEQYF. The DNA of the CDR3 is TGTGCCAGCAGCCCGCGGGGGCCCGAGGAGCAGTACTTC.

The rearrangement links TRBV5-8 to TRBJ1-5; 9 bases match TRBD1. CDR3 length: 14 amino acids. The V gene's germline CDR1 is SGHTS and CDR2 YDEGEE. V lost 4 bases, J lost 6 bases, and 5 bases stayed unmatched. CDR3 sequence reads: CASSRYRGLQPQHF. The CDR3, as DNA: TGTGCCAGCAGCCGGTACAGGGGGCTTCAGCCCCAGCATTTT.

CDR3 sequence (DNA): TGTGCCTGGAGTGATCAAACTCCCCCGAACACCGGGGAGCTGTTTTTT. It specifies CAWSDQTPPNTGELFF. The gene calls are TRBV30 and TRBJ2-2; D unclear. The CDR3 spans 16 residues. Germline-derived CDR1 and CDR2 are GTSNPN and SVGIG (reference sequence). Trimming shortened V by 1 base and J by 0 bases, and 12 bases separated the two germline ends.

This clone was recorded only once. This sequence joins TRBV10-2 and TRBJ2-5; TRBD2 aligns across 9 bases. Per the germline V gene, CDR1 is WSHSY and CDR2 is SAAADI. The CDR3 runs 15 residues. The junction had 4 bases not matched to a gene; V was cut back by 3 bases and J by 2 bases. The CDR3 bases are TGCGCCAGCAGTGATTTAGCGGGGGCTCAAGAGACCCAGTACTTC. Its protein is CASSDLAGAQETQYF.

The rearrangement joins TRBV2 to TRBJ1-6; tentative D call: TRBD1 (6 bases). The germline CDR1 and CDR2 sequences are SNHLY and FYNNEI. The CDR3 contains 13 residues. Trimming stripped 6 bases from V and 7 bases from J, with 10 bases between. CDR3: CASRWQGNSPLHF. In DNA, the CDR3 is TGTGCCAGCAGATGGCAGGGGAATTCACCCCTCCACTTT.

V usage is TRBV5-4 and J usage is TRBJ2-5, with TRBD2 matching over 7 bases. Germline CDR1 SGHNT, CDR2 YYREEE (reference sequence). V gave up 7 bases and J gave up 4 bases; unmatched junction bases: 16. The CDR3 has 16 residues. The CDR3 sequence is CASGTSSGSVGETQYF. The CDR3 nucleotides read TGTGCCAGCGGTACCAGTAGCGGGTCTGTCGGAGAGACCCAGTACTTC.

The rearrangement links TRBV4-1 to TRBJ2-1; 11 nucleotides match TRBD2. The CDR3 totals 16 residues. CDR1 and CDR2 (germline): MGHRA, YSYEKL. The junction had 7 bases not matched to a gene; V was cut back by 2 bases and J by 7 bases. The CDR3 region is CASSQPSSGGRNEQFF. For the CDR3, the DNA is TGCGCCAGCAGCCAACCCTCTAGCGGGGGGAGGAATGAGCAGTTCTTC.

This clone was counted only a few times. The V and J genes are TRBV6-2 or TRBV6-3 and TRBJ1-2; 9 bases line up with TRBD1. The CDR3 extends over 16 amino acids. V gave up 0 bases and J gave up 3 bases; unmatched junction bases: 5. Germline V CDR1 and CDR2: MNHEY, SVGEGT. The CDR3: CASSYSDRGSYYGYTF. The CDR3 coding sequence is TGTGCCAGCAGTTACTCGGACAGGGGCTCGTACTATGGCTACACCTTC.

J is TRBJ2-3 and V is TRBV5-1; 14 nucleotides match TRBD2. The germline CDR1 and CDR2 sequences are SGHRS and YFSETQ. This CDR3 comprises 18 residues. The J segment lost 2 bases and the V segment lost 2 bases, leaving 7 bases of the junction unmatched. CDR3 bases: TGCGCCAGCAGCTTCCGACTAGCGGGAGGGGTTCCCACAGATACGCAGTATTTT. It is translated as CASSFRLAGGVPTDTQYF.

The J gene is TRBJ1-1, the V gene TRBV7-2; D might be TRBD1 (5 bases). This CDR3 has 15 residues. V dropped 3 bases and J dropped 0 bases, with 11 bases sitting between them. Germline-derived CDR1 and CDR2 are SGHTA and FQGNSA. DNA of the CDR3: TGTGCCAGCAGCTTCGGACAACTCATGAACACTGAAGCTTTCTTT. It is translated as CASSFGQLMNTEAFF. The full variable domain, in which reference TRBV7-2 and TRBJ1-1 provide the parts outside the CDR3, is GAGVSQSPSNKVTEKGKDVELRCDPISGHTALYWYRQSLGQGLEFLIYFQGNSAPDKSGLPSDRFSAERTGGSVSTLTIQRTQQEDSAVYLCASSFGQLMNTEAFFGQGTRLTVV.

The chain links TRBV6-4 to TRBJ2-1; 8 positions agree with TRBD1. After removal of 5 bases from V and 5 bases from J, the junction contained 14 bases not matched to a gene. This CDR3 comprises 17 residues. Germline V gene data show CDR1 as MRHNA and CDR2 as SNTAGT. DNA for the CDR3: TGTGCCAGCAGTAGACAGGGGACGGTCGGTGCTGACAATGAGCAGTTCTTC. This encodes CASSRQGTVGADNEQFF.

The rearrangement uses TRBV19 and TRBJ1-3, with TRBD1 as a possible D gene (5 bases). From germline, CDR1 is LNHDA and CDR2 SQIVND (reference sequence). The CDR3 totals 16 residues. Trimming stripped 5 bases from V and 0 bases from J, with 14 bases between. This CDR3 reads CASSPRRTSSGNTIYF. For the CDR3, the DNA is TGTGCCAGTAGTCCTCGAAGGACAAGCTCTGGAAACACCATATATTTT.